Below, 17 T cell receptor beta chains from the same sample are listed, as sequenced in a study of spatial heterogeneity in lung cancer. TCRdb used MiXCR to reprocess the 5' RACE reads, holding one entry per CDR3 protein. This table has 9,500 to 15,000 distinct CDR3 sequences, roughly 6.2% appearing once. The time point was: sample taken at primary tumor resection. The sequenced material consisted of unsorted whole RNA from tumor, nontumor lung or frozen PBMC. The source was normal lung tissue next to the tumor, collected at surgery. The receptors stem from a male donor with early-stage non-small cell lung cancer.

This clonotype was found many times. This beta chain was picked up by a library intended for alpha chains and is off target, so its count carries little meaning. This chain joins TRBV5-1 and TRBJ1-2, with no clear D. V was trimmed by 3 bases and J by 3 bases, leaving 15 bases between them. CDR1 SGHRS and CDR2 YFSETQ come from the germline V gene. The CDR3 is 15 residues long. In nucleotides, the CDR3 is TGCGCCAGCAGCTCAGAACCCCAGACCCACTATGGCTACACCTTC. It translates to CASSSEPQTHYGYTF.

As regards this clonotype: This beta chain appears as a stray read in a library generated for alpha chains; its size is not informative. This chain joins TRBV2 and TRBJ2-7; D may be TRBD1 (6 bases). CDR1 and CDR2 (germline): SNHLY, FYNNEI. The CDR3 loop spans 13 amino acids. V lost 8 bases to trimming and J lost 0 bases, with 11 bases between them. The CDR3 here is CASFRDNSYEQYF. The CDR3 DNA is TGTGCCAGCTTTAGGGACAACTCCTACGAGCAGTACTTC.

This clonotype was counted many times. As an off-target read in a library built for alpha chains, this beta chain has a frequency of little significance. The chain combines TRBV20-1 with TRBJ2-5; D is uncertain. This CDR3 has 13 residues. From germline, CDR1 is DFQATT and CDR2 SNEGSKA (reference sequence). V was shortened by 3 bases and J by 4 bases, with 12 bases between the two germline ends. For the CDR3, the DNA is TGCAGTGCTAGCCAAGGTTGGGGAGAGACCCAGTACTTC. Its translation is CSASQGWGETQYF.

This clonotype was observed many times. In a library made to pick up alpha chains, this beta chain is a stray read with a size that means little. The chain recombines TRBV27 with TRBJ2-5; TRBD1 matches 7 bases. The ends lost 5 bases at V and 2 bases at J; junction bases unmatched: 5. Germline CDR1 and CDR2: MNHEY and SMNVEV (reference sequence). The CDR3 has 14 residues. The CDR3 spells CASSNRGGQETQYF. DNA for the CDR3: TGTGCCAGCAGTAACAGGGGCGGTCAAGAGACCCAGTACTTC.

This clonotype was counted many times. The size of this beta chain means little, since it is a stray read in a library made for alpha chains. V is TRBV7-6 and J is TRBJ2-7, with 7 positions matching TRBD1. The V and J ends lost 5 bases and 1 base, in that order; junction bases with no gene match: 8. This CDR3 comprises 15 residues. The germline V gene encodes CDR1 SGHVS and CDR2 FNYEAQ. The CDR3 region is CASSKSGTVSYEQYF. The CDR3, as DNA: TGTGCCAGCAGCAAATCCGGGACAGTGTCCTACGAGCAGTACTTC.

This clonotype was seen many times. This beta chain came through as a stray read in a library set up for alpha chains, and its size says little. The chain is built from TRBV5-1 and TRBJ2-3; possible D gene TRBD1, 7 bases. CDR3 length: 14 residues. Deletions cut 4 bases from V and 3 bases from J, with 12 bases between. In germline, CDR1 is SGHRS, CDR2 YFSETQ. CDR3 residues: CASSGGTATDTQYF. The CDR3 nucleotides are TGCGCCAGCAGCGGGGGGACAGCTACAGATACGCAGTATTTT.

In this sample, this clonotype turned up many times. This beta chain lies outside the target of a library built for alpha chains; its clone size means little. The chain carries TRBV7-2 and TRBJ1-1, with D uncertain. Looked up from germline, CDR1 is SGHTA and CDR2 is FQGNSA. The CDR3 runs 15 residues. V dropped 5 bases and J dropped 3 bases, with 16 bases sitting between them. As DNA, the CDR3 is TGTGCCAGCAGCCCCATCTGGGCAGGCGACACTGAAGCTTTCTTT. Its translation is CASSPIWAGDTEAFF.

Many counts were recorded for this clonotype. A library prepared for alpha chains yielded this beta chain as an off-target read; its size is of little meaning. The chain employs TRBV5-8 and TRBJ1-1, with a weak D call TRBD1 (5 bases). Germline CDR1 SGHTS, CDR2 YDEGEE. This CDR3 is built from 14 residues. The V gene lost 1 base and the J gene lost 4 bases, with 11 bases spanning the gap. The CDR3 protein is CASSLRGLGTEAFF. In DNA form, the CDR3 reads TGTGCCAGCAGCTTGAGGGGCCTCGGCACTGAAGCTTTCTTT.

By sample fraction, this clonotype is medium-sized. Found in a library prepared for alpha chains, this beta chain is an off-target read, and its abundance has little meaning. The chain has TRBV25-1 and TRBJ1-3; no clear D gene. Germline V gene lookup returns CDR1 MGHDK and CDR2 SYGVNS. CDR3 length equals 14 residues. Trimming shortened V by 3 bases and J by 3 bases, and 9 bases separated the two germline ends. CDR3 protein: CASSEERSGNTIYF. DNA of the CDR3: TGTGCCAGCAGTGAGGAGAGGAGTGGAAACACCATATATTTT. Drawing the rest from reference TRBV25-1 and TRBJ1-3, the complete variable domain is EADIYQTPRYLVIGTGKKITLECSQTMGHDKMYWYQQDPGMELHLIHYSYGVNSTEKGDLSSESTVSRIRTEHFPLTLESARPSHTSQYLCASSEERSGNTIYFGEGSWLTVV.

With respect to this clonotype: This beta chain represents an off-target read in a library built for alpha chains; its size is of limited meaning. The V gene is TRBV12-5, the J gene TRBJ2-1, with 10 bases matching TRBD2. The CDR3 totals 13 residues. Germline V lookup: CDR1 LGHNT, CDR2 FRNRAP. J gave up 6 bases and V 7 bases, and 3 bases lay outside the gene matches. The chain's CDR3 is CASASSGGNEQFF. CDR3 sequence (DNA): TGTGCTAGTGCCTCTAGCGGGGGCAATGAGCAGTTCTTC.

This clonotype appeared many times. The library was designed around alpha chains, so this beta chain is a stray read whose abundance carries little weight. The chain uses TRBV10-3 and TRBJ1-6; D not certain. The CDR3 runs to 14 residues. V dropped 3 bases and J dropped 7 bases, with 10 bases sitting between them. CDR1 and CDR2 (germline): ENHRY, SYGVKD. CDR3 nucleotide sequence: TGTGCCATCAGTGAAGGCCCTGGGAATTCACCCCTCCACTTT. Amino acid sequence: CAISEGPGNSPLHF.

This clonotype is categorized as hyperexpanded. Since it is a stray read in a library aimed at alpha chains, this beta chain has a size that is not meaningful. The J gene is TRBJ2-2, the V gene TRBV5-1; no clear D. CDR1 and CDR2 from the germline V gene are SGHRS and YFSETQ. The V and J ends lost 0 bases and 8 bases respectively, with 17 bases between them. This CDR3 is built from 16 residues. CDR3: CASSLGPLPEEGELFF. DNA for the CDR3: TGCGCCAGCAGCTTGGGCCCACTCCCAGAGGAAGGGGAGCTGTTTTTT.

This clonotype was counted many times. This beta chain is a stray read from a library made for alpha chains; its abundance is not meaningful. The chain joins TRBV3-1 to TRBJ2-2; no clear D gene. Germline V CDR1 and CDR2: LGHDT, YNNKEL (reference sequence). Trimming stripped 1 base from V and 3 bases from J, with 3 bases between. This CDR3 has 13 residues. The CDR3 nucleotides read TGTGCCAGCAGCCAAGGTTACACCGGGGAGCTGTTTTTT. Residues: CASSQGYTGELFF.

Many counts were recorded for this clonotype. This beta chain appears as a stray read in a library generated for alpha chains; its size is not informative. V gene TRBV7-9 combines with J gene TRBJ1-2; possibly TRBD1 for D (5 bases). The CDR3 sequence is 15 residues long. Per germline, CDR1 SEHNR and CDR2 FQNEAQ (reference sequence). The V gene lost 1 base and the J gene lost 7 bases, with 16 bases spanning the gap. As DNA, the CDR3 is TGTGCCAGCAGCTTAGATTTGACAGACATGGGTGGCTACACCTTC. This translates into CASSLDLTDMGGYTF. The complete variable domain, with remaining parts taken from reference TRBV7-9 and TRBJ1-2, reads DTGVSQNPRHKITKRGQNVTFRCDPISEHNRLYWYRQTLGQGPEFLTYFQNEAQLEKSRLLSDRFSAERPKGSFSTLEIQRTEQGDSAMYLCASSLDLTDMGGYTFGSGTRLTVV.

In this sample, this clonotype is medium-sized (0.01 to 0.1%). As an off-target read in a library built for alpha chains, this beta chain has a frequency of little significance. The rearrangement joins TRBV24-1 to TRBJ2-4; 14 nucleotides align to TRBD2. The CDR3 is made up of 17 amino acids. Trimming removed 5 bases from V and 8 bases from J; junction bases left unmatched: 10. Germline loops: CDR1 KGHDR, CDR2 SFDVKD. The CDR3 protein is CATSGGVTSGRADIQYF. In DNA, the CDR3 is TGTGCCACCAGTGGCGGAGTGACTAGCGGGAGGGCAGACATTCAGTACTTC.

This clonotype was observed at least ten times. This beta chain is a stray read from a library made for alpha chains; its abundance is not meaningful. The V call is TRBV5-6, the J call TRBJ2-6; D gene ambiguous. From germline, CDR1 is SGHDT and CDR2 YYEEEE. V lost 2 bases, J lost 0 bases, and 6 bases lay in between. The length of the CDR3 is 15 residues. The CDR3 DNA is TGTGCCAGCAGCTTTTGGGGCTCTGGGGCCAACGTCCTGACTTTC. This gives the protein CASSFWGSGANVLTF.

This clonotype was recorded at least ten times. This beta chain appears as a stray read in a library generated for alpha chains; its size is not informative. The CDR3 reads CSGTPNPETQYF. As DNA, the CDR3 is TGCAGCGGGACCCCAAATCCAGAGACCCAGTACTTC. The V and J genes are TRBV29-1 and TRBJ2-5; D is unresolved. The CDR3 has 12 residues. V was cut by 7 bases and J by 4 bases, with 13 bases left in between. CDR1 is SQVTM, CDR2 ANQGSEA, per germline.